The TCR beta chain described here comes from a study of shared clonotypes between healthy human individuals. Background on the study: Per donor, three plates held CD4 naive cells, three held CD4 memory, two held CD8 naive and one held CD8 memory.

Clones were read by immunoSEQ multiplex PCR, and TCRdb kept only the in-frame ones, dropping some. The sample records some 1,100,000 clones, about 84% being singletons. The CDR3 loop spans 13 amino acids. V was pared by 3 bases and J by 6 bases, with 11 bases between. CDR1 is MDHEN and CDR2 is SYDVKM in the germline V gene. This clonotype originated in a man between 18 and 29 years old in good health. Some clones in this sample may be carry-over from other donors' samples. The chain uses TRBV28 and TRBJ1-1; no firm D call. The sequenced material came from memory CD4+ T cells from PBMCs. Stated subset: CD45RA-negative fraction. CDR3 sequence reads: CASSFGGIPEAFF. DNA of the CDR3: TGTGCCAGCAGTTTCGGAGGGATACCTGAAGCTTTCTTT.